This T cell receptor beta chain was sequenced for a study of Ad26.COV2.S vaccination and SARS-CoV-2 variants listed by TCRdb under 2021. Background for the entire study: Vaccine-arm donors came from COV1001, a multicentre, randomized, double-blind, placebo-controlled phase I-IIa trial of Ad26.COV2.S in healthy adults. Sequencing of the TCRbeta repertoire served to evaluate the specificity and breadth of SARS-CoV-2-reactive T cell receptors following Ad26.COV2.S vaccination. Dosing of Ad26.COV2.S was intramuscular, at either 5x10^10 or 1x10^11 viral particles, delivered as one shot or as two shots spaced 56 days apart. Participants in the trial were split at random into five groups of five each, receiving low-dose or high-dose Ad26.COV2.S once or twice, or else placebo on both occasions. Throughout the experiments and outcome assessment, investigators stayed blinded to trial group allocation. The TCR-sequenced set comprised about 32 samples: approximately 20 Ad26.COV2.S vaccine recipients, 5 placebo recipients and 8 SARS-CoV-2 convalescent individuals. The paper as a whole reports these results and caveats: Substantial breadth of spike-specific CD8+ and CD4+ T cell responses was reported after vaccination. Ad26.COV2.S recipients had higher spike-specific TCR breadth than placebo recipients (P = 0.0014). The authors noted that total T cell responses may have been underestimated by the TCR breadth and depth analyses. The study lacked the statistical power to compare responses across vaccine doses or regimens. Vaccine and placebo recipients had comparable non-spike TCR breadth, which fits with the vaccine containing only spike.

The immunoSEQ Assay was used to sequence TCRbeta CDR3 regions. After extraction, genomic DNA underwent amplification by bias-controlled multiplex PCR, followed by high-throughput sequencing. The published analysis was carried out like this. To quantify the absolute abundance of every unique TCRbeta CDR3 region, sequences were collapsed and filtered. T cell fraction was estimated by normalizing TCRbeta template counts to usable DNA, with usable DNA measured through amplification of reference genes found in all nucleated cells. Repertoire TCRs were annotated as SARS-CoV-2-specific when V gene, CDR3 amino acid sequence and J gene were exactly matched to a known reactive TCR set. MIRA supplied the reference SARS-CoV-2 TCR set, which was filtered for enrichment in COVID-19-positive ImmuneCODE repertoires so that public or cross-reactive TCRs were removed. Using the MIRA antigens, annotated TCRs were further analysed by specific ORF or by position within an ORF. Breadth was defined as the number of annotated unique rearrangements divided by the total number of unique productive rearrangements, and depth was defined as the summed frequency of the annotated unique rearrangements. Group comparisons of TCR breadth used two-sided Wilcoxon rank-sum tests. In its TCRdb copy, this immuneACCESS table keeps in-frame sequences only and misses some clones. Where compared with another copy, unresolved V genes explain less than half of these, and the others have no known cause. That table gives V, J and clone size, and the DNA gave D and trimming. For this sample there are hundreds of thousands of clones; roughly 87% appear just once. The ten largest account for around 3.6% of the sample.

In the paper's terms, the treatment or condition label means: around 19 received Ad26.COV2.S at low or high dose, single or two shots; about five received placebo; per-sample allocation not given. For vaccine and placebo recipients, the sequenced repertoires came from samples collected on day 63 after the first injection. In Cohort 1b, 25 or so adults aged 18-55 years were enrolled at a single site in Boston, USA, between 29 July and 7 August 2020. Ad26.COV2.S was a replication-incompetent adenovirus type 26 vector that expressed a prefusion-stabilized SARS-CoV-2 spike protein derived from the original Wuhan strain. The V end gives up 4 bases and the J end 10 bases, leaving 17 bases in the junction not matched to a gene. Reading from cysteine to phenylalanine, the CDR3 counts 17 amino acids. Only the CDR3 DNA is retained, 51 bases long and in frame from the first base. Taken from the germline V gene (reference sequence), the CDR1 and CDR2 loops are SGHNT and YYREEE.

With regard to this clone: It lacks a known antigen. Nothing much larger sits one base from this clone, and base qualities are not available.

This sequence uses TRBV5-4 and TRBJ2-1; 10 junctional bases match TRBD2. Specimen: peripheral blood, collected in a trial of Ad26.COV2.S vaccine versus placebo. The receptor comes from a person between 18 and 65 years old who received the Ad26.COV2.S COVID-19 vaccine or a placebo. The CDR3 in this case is CASSSSFSGGFRGEQFF. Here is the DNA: TGTGCCAGCAGCAGCTCCTTTAGCGGGGGGTTCCGTGGAGAGCAGTTCTTC.